This T cell receptor beta chain was identified in a study of T-cell reconstitution after alpha-beta-depleted transplantation in children (dated by TCRdb to the mid-2010s). Regarding the study in general: T-cell immune reconstitution after TCRalphabeta/CD19-depleted allogeneic hematopoietic cell transplantation in children was quantitatively tracked in the study by means of TCR repertoire profiling.

The method was PCR. Sequenced using an Illumina HiSeq 2500. To normalize quantification of the TCRbeta repertoire, the TCR libraries were built with molecular barcoding that relied on unique molecular identifiers. Starting from the raw public reads, TCRdb applied fastp trimming at Q25, assembled clones with MiXCR and retained in-frame beta chains. Merged by CDR3 protein, the rows form single entries marked with the most common genes and DNA. Within this sample are over 550,000 distinct CDR3 sequences, with about 10% of them counted one time only. Clones ranked in the top ten supply roughly 4% of the sample. As to this clonotype: No antigen is known for it. A read error may account for a junction end that differs from germline.

Its CDR3 holds 13 amino acids, cysteine through phenylalanine. Here the CDR3 DNA is all that survives: 39 bases in frame from base 1. The source of this sequence is a human donor who donated a stem cell graft to a child with acute myeloid leukemia. The V and J genes are TRBV12-3 or TRBV12-4 and TRBJ2-1, and the D gene may be TRBD1, 6 bases matching. Specimen: PBMCs from the stem cell graft donor, collected from the stem cell graft. CDR3 reads: CTSSLDSYNEQFF. The DNA sequence is TGTACCAGCAGTTTGGACAGCTACAATGAGCAGTTCTTC.